These T cell receptor beta chains were read from a single sample in a study of blood T cell repertoires in COVID-19. Assay used: immunoSEQ multiplex PCR; TCRdb lists only in-frame clones, some missing. The repertoire holds 150,000 to 200,000 clones, with around 80% as singletons. The sample was PBMCs or T cells enriched from blood (not recorded which). Source of these receptors: a woman aged 50 to 60 who had recovered from COVID-19. The CDR3 runs from the conserved cysteine through the conserved F or W. A D gene is named only where the DNA matches it firmly. Clone size is stated in some rows and not others, as once, few, many or a class when expanded.

abundance	d_gene	v_gene	j_gene	CDR3aa	CDR3nt
once	.	TRBV10-3	TRBJ1-2	CAISESRQGLGGYTF	TGTGCCATCAGTGAGTCGAGGCAGGGCCTGGGCGGCTACACCTTC
.	TRBD1	TRBV30	TRBJ1-2	CAWTQGVSFSNYGYTF	TGTGCCTGGACCCAGGGGGTTTCTTTTAGTAACTATGGCTACACCTTC
.	.	TRBV6-5	TRBJ1-1	CASSYSPRAGTEAFF	TGTGCCAGCAGTTACTCACCGAGGGCCGGCACTGAAGCTTTCTTT
.	.	TRBV25-1	TRBJ2-7	CASSDAVRYEQYF	TGTGCCAGCAGTGATGCGGTCCGGTACGAGCAGTACTTC
.	TRBD1	TRBV6-6	TRBJ1-2	CASSYSTGTGDGYTF	TGTGCCAGCAGTTACTCAACCGGGACAGGGGATGGCTACACCTTC
.	.	TRBV19	TRBJ2-7	CASSEARYYEQYF	TGTGCCAGTAGTGAAGCGAGATACTACGAGCAGTACTTC
few	TRBD2	TRBV28	TRBJ2-7	CADGLAGVEQYF	TGTGCCGATGGACTAGCGGGAGTCGAGCAGTACTTC
.	TRBD1	TRBV7-9	TRBJ1-4	CASSQGQGNEKLFF	TGTGCCAGCAGCCAGGGACAGGGAAACGAAAAACTGTTTTTT
.	.	TRBV7-9	TRBJ2-4	CASSSTGNIQYF	TGTGCCAGCAGCTCAACGGGAAACATTCAGTACTTC
.	.	TRBV5-1	TRBJ2-7	CASSRLSGAPDGKYYEQYF	TGCGCCAGCAGCCGTCTCAGTGGGGCCCCCGACGGAAAATATTACGAGCAGTACTTC
few	.	TRBV27	TRBJ1-4	CASSFGGATNEKLFF	TGTGCCAGCAGTTTCGGCGGGGCAACTAATGAAAAACTGTTTTTT
.	TRBD2	TRBV29-1	TRBJ2-3	CSVAPPTAGSGRARGTQYF	TGCAGCGTTGCCCCCCCCACTGCTGGTAGCGGGAGGGCCCGTGGTACGCAGTATTTT
.	.	TRBV28	TRBJ1-2	CASSLSPERGALTLDGYTF	TGTGCCAGCAGTTTAAGCCCCGAGCGGGGGGCGCTGACCTTAGATGGCTACACCTTC
.	.	TRBV6-5	TRBJ1-5	CASSYSWRQPQHF	TGTGCCAGCAGTTACTCGTGGAGGCAGCCCCAGCATTTT
.	TRBD2	TRBV5-6	TRBJ2-7	CASSTTSGSYEQYF	TGTGCCAGCAGCACGACTAGCGGGTCCTACGAGCAGTACTTC
.	TRBD2	TRBV6-5	TRBJ2-2	CASSYPAGGPGELFF	TGTGCCAGCAGTTACCCAGCGGGAGGTCCCGGGGAGCTGTTTTTT
few	TRBD1	TRBV19	TRBJ2-2	CASSIQGAPTGELFF	TGTGCCAGTAGTATCCAGGGGGCTCCCACCGGGGAGCTGTTTTTT
.	TRBD1	TRBV5-5	TRBJ2-5	CASSYGTGETQYF	TGTGCCAGCAGTTACGGGACAGGAGAGACCCAGTACTTC
.	TRBD1	TRBV10-3	TRBJ1-2	CAIGTGSLGVSYTF	TGTGCCATTGGGACAGGGTCCCTTGGTGTGAGCTACACCTTC
.	.	TRBV18	TRBJ2-2	CASSPGRNTGELFF	TGTGCCAGCTCACCTGGGAGAAACACCGGGGAGCTGTTTTTT
.	.	TRBV12-3/TRBV12-4	TRBJ1-3	CASSQNGNTIYF	TGTGCCAGCAGTCAGAACGGAAACACCATATATTTT
.	.	TRBV24-1	TRBJ1-3	CATSDSPGRSGNTIYF	TGTGCCACCAGTGATTCTCCAGGGAGGTCTGGAAACACCATATATTTT